These 12 T cell receptor beta chains originate from one sample sequenced in a study of blood T cell repertoires in COVID-19. Libraries were prepared by immunoSEQ multiplex PCR; TCRdb keeps only in-frame clonotypes and omits some of them. The table shows 350,000 to 400,000 clones, with about 89% occurring only once. The sequenced sample consisted of peripheral blood. The source is a woman aged 30 to 39 with COVID-19, enrolled during active disease.

The genes are TRBV4-2 and TRBJ2-1; 14 bases line up with TRBD2. This CDR3 spans 18 amino acids. The V and J ends lost 0 bases and 6 bases, in that order; junction bases with no gene match: 7. The V gene's germline CDR1 is LGHNA and CDR2 YNFKEQ. Here the CDR3 reads CASSQDGLAGGGTNEQFF. The CDR3 DNA reads TGTGCCAGCAGCCAAGACGGACTAGCGGGGGGAGGGACCAATGAGCAGTTCTTC.

The rearrangement joins TRBV5-1 to TRBJ2-1; D gene uncertain. Per the germline V gene, CDR1 is SGHRS and CDR2 is YFSETQ. V was cut by 2 bases and J by 7 bases, with 16 bases left in between. The CDR3 extends over 15 amino acids. The CDR3: CASSFADPVLNEQFF. The DNA of the CDR3 is TGCGCCAGCAGCTTCGCGGATCCAGTTCTAAATGAGCAGTTCTTC.

The V call is TRBV6-5, the J call TRBJ2-5; 7 bases are shared with TRBD2. The CDR3 is 16 residues long. The germline gives CDR1 MNHEY, CDR2 SVGAGI. With 1 base clipped from V and 0 bases from J, the junction kept 5 bases outside the gene matches. The CDR3 is CASSYFGGEYQETQYF. The CDR3 nucleotides are TGTGCCAGCAGTTACTTTGGGGGGGAGTACCAAGAGACCCAGTACTTC.

In its sample, this clone was seen once. This specimen includes other DNA sequences encoding the same CDR3. Here the CDR3 DNA reads TGTGCCAGCAGCTTAGCCGGAGTAGGCACAGATACGCAGTATTTT. Translation: CASSLAGVGTDTQYF. V is TRBV7-2 and J is TRBJ2-3, with D hard to call. The CDR3 covers 15 residues. Germline V gene lookup returns CDR1 SGHTA and CDR2 FQGNSA. Trimming cost V 0 bases and J 1 base, with 8 bases left between them.

The table lists this clone with a count of one. J is TRBJ2-3 and V is TRBV20-1, with 7 bases fitting TRBD1. CDR1 is DFQATT, CDR2 SNEGSKA, per germline (reference sequence). V trimming: 3 bases; J trimming: 2 bases; junction bases outside the gene matches: 8. CDR3 length: 15 amino acids. CDR3 residues: CSASYGTVYTDTQYF. The CDR3 DNA follows: TGCAGTGCTAGTTACGGGACAGTGTACACAGATACGCAGTATTTT.

V gene TRBV7-9 combines with J gene TRBJ2-1, with D unclear. With 2 bases removed from V and 6 bases from J, the gap between germline ends came to 11 bases. The CDR3 is 14 amino acids. Germline CDR1 reads SEHNR; CDR2 reads FQNEAQ (reference sequence). The CDR3 bases are TGTGCCAGCAGCTTAAGGCGACCAGGCAATGAGCAGTTCTTC. Residues: CASSLRRPGNEQFF.

This clone has just one count. The chain joins TRBV28 to TRBJ1-4; 9 positions match TRBD1. Looked up from germline, CDR1 is MDHEN and CDR2 is SYDVKM. The CDR3 covers 14 residues. J was trimmed by 8 bases and V by 3 bases; bases with no gene match: 4. The DNA for the CDR3 is TGTGCCAGCAGTTTCGGACAGGGGTGGGAAAAACTGTTTTTT. It specifies CASSFGQGWEKLFF. The full variable domain, rest sourced from reference TRBV28 and TRBJ1-4, is DVKVTQSSRYLVKRTGEKVFLECVQDMDHENMFWYRQDPGLGLRLIYFSYDVKMKEKGDIPEGYSVSREKKERFSLILESASTNQTSMYLCASSFGQGWEKLFFGSGTQLSVL.

This sequence joins TRBV5-1 and TRBJ2-1; TRBD1 matches at 10 bases. This CDR3 has 15 amino acids. Germline V gene lookup returns CDR1 SGHRS and CDR2 YFSETQ. The trim removed 2 bases at V and 5 bases at J, leaving 4 bases unmatched. The CDR3 loop reads CASSFGQGGNNEQFF. The CDR3 coding sequence is TGCGCCAGCAGCTTCGGACAGGGGGGAAACAATGAGCAGTTCTTC. Drawing the rest from reference TRBV5-1 and TRBJ2-1, the complete variable domain is KAGVTQTPRYLIKTRGQQVTLSCSPISGHRSVSWYQQTPGQGLQFLFEYFSETQRNKGNFPGRFSGRQFSNSRSEMNVSTLELGDSALYLCASSFGQGGNNEQFFGPGTRLTVL.

V is TRBV28 and J is TRBJ1-1, with 9 bases fitting TRBD1. The CDR3 covers 14 residues. Per the germline V gene, CDR1 is MDHEN and CDR2 is SYDVKM. Germline trimming cut 6 bases from V and 9 bases from J; bases unmatched to any gene: 11. The CDR3 spells CASRATGGAGQAFF. For the CDR3, the DNA is TGTGCCAGCAGGGCTACAGGGGGCGCGGGACAAGCTTTCTTT. Drawing the rest from reference TRBV28 and TRBJ1-1, the complete variable domain is DVKVTQSSRYLVKRTGEKVFLECVQDMDHENMFWYRQDPGLGLRLIYFSYDVKMKEKGDIPEGYSVSREKKERFSLILESASTNQTSMYLCASRATGGAGQAFFGQGTRLTVV.

The gene calls are TRBV21-1 and TRBJ2-1; the DNA was not used to check the table's D call, TRBD1. TRBV21-1 is assigned pseudogene status. The CDR3 contains 14 residues. In DNA, the CDR3 is TGTGCCGGGTCCTGCCTGGACAGGGACAATGAGCAGTTCTTC. Residues: CAGSCLDRDNEQFF.

This chain links TRBV28 with TRBJ1-3, with D possibly matching TRBD1 (5 bases). The V and J ends lost 6 bases and 2 bases respectively, with 11 bases between them. Germline V CDR1 and CDR2: MDHEN, SYDVKM. This CDR3 comprises 14 residues. The DNA for the CDR3 is TGTGCCAGCAGCCCTGGGACTCCTGGAAACACCATATATTTT. Translating gives CASSPGTPGNTIYF.

This sequence joins TRBV7-8 and TRBJ2-7; 8 bases are a match to TRBD2. Trimming at V came to 5 bases and at J to 1 base, leaving 10 bases not matched to a gene. The CDR3 spans 16 residues. The germline gives CDR1 SGHVS, CDR2 FQNEAQ. The CDR3 DNA reads TGTGCCAGCAGCCGCGGGGTGAGCGGGGGATCCTACGAGCAGTACGTC. Translation gives CASSRGVSGGSYEQYV.